The rows below give T cell receptor beta chains drawn from one sample of a study of early T cells in non-severe SARS-CoV-2 infection. From the 5' RACE reads, TCRdb called clonotypes with MiXCR, one entry per CDR3 protein. The sample shows approximately 76,000 distinct CDR3 sequences, roughly an eighth of them seen only once. The sequenced material came from whole blood. All receptors come from an adult who was a healthcare worker with PCR-confirmed SARS-CoV-2 infection or an uninfected control (not recorded which). The CDR3 runs from the conserved cysteine through the conserved F or W. The D gene is left open where the match is weak. Expanded clones are given a class, and other clones once, few, many or no size at all.

j_call clone_size v_call d_call cdr3_aa cdr3_nt
TRBJ1-6 many TRBV27 NA CASSFGGGNSPLHF TGTGCCAGCAGTTTTGGTGGGGGAAATTCACCCCTCCACTTT
TRBJ1-1 many TRBV10-3 NA CAISESKGGEAFF TGTGCCATCAGTGAGTCCAAGGGTGGTGAAGCTTTCTTT
TRBJ2-7 NA TRBV30 TRBD1 CAWTGTASYEQYF TGTGCCTGGACCGGGACAGCGAGCTACGAGCAGTACTTC
TRBJ1-2 NA TRBV4-1 TRBD1 CASSHRTGDGYGYTF TGCGCCAGCAGCCATAGGACAGGGGACGGATATGGCTACACCTTC
TRBJ2-2 many TRBV7-9 TRBD1 CASAPFPEGTGDTGELFF TGTGCCAGCGCACCCTTTCCGGAAGGGACAGGGGACACCGGGGAGCTGTTTTTT
TRBJ2-3 NA TRBV9 NA CASSGDPGPITDTQYF TGTGCCAGCAGCGGGGACCCGGGACCAATCACAGATACGCAGTATTTT
TRBJ2-7 few TRBV7-9 NA CASSTGLSYEQYF TGTGCCAGCAGTACAGGGCTCTCCTACGAGCAGTACTTC
TRBJ1-6 NA TRBV5-4 NA CASSPYRRENSPLHF TGTGCCAGCAGCCCGTACAGGCGAGAGAATTCACCCCTCCACTTT
TRBJ2-3 few TRBV9 NA CASSVAASGQTDTQYF TGTGCCAGCAGCGTAGCGGCTAGCGGACAGACAGATACGCAGTATTTT
TRBJ2-7 few TRBV21-1 NA CASSTRGAVGQYF TGTGCCAGCAGTACGAGAGGGGCTGTGGGGCAGTACTTC
TRBJ1-4 NA TRBV7-9 NA CASSWWTATNEKLFF TGTGCCAGCAGCTGGTGGACAGCAACTAATGAAAAACTGTTTTTT
TRBJ2-3 NA TRBV2 NA CASSDTTDTQYF TGTGCCAGCAGTGACACCACAGATACGCAGTATTTT
TRBJ2-5 NA TRBV14 NA CASSQAPEFWGQETQYF TGTGCCAGCAGCCAAGCGCCGGAGTTTTGGGGCCAAGAGACCCAGTACTTC